The T cell receptor (beta chain) described here comes from a study of T cell changes during pregnancy in multiple sclerosis. The CDR3 spans 13 residues. The V gene's germline CDR1 is MNHEY and CDR2 SMNVEV (reference sequence). V dropped 3 bases and J dropped 3 bases, with 7 bases sitting between them. The protocol was immunoSEQ multiplex PCR, while the TCRdb copy is restricted to in-frame clones and leaves out a portion. Among around 65,000 clones listed, about nine tenths were seen once. The chain is built from TRBV27 and TRBJ2-3, with no clear D. This TCR came from a female donor in good health, enrolled as a control in a pregnancy study. Sequencing used peripheral blood, obtained in the first trimester of pregnancy. This CDR3 is CASSFLRTDTQYF. The DNA for the CDR3 is TGTGCCAGCAGTTTCTTGAGGACAGATACGCAGTATTTT.